This T cell receptor beta chain appears in the sequencing data of a study of blood T cell repertoires in COVID-19. Study background: Acute and convalescent COVID-19 specimens originated in the United States, Italy and Spain. PBMCs, B-cell-depleted T cells, or T cells were the source of the cDNA or gDNA that made up the material.

In the authors' methods: How many nucleated cells were present was estimated from reference gene primer amplification. TCRdb's table, derived via immunoSEQ multiplex PCR, lists solely in-frame clones and lacks some. That table furnishes V, J and clone size, whereas the DNA furnished D and trimming. The sample has 150,000 to 200,000 clones, over 75% seen once. Germline assignment: CDR1 MNHEY and CDR2 SVGEGT. V was clipped by 5 bases and J by 0 bases; unmatched bases: 9. The CDR3 spans 16 residues. The chain uses TRBV6-2 or TRBV6-3 and TRBJ1-2, with 7 bases identical to TRBD1. This receptor was obtained from a man in his sixties with acute or convalescent COVID-19. The specimen was peripheral blood. The CDR3 nucleotides are TGTGCCAGCAGTACCGTCGGGACAGCTCCTAACTATGGCTACACCTTC. It translates to CASSTVGTAPNYGYTF.